This TCR beta chain is from a study of T cells in Graves' hyperthyroidism and ophthalmopathy. Turning to this clonotype: Its antigen is unidentified. A read error may explain this, as a much larger clone is one base away.

Study-wide points: Most thyroid clonotypes expanded above 0.001 appeared in blood too.

Looked up from germline, CDR1 is SNHLY and CDR2 is FYNNEI. V was shortened by 9 bases and J by 7 bases, with 16 bases between the two germline ends. The CDR3 covers 14 residues. Amplified regions were TCR beta CDR3 sequences from RNA transcripts. Carried out on the TCR CDR3, a first-round RT-PCR used the HTBI primer set. TCRdb reprocessed the multiplex PCR reads via MiXCR and lists one record per CDR3 protein. The sample has about 600,000 distinct CDR3 sequences, approximately 15% seen once. This rearrangement joins TRBV2 to TRBJ1-6; possibly TRBD1 for D (6 bases). This receptor was obtained from a woman aged 35 to 49 with Graves' ophthalmopathy. The sample consisted of blood. In DNA, the CDR3 is TGTGCCAGAAAAGGGGACAAGGTGAATTCACCCCTCCACTTT. The encoded protein is CARKGDKVNSPLHF.